The TCR beta chain described here comes from a study of blood T cell repertoires in COVID-19 (dated by TCRdb to 2018 to 2020). As for the study more broadly: Samples covering the acute and convalescent phases of COVID-19 were provided by collaborators in the United States, Italy and Spain. The material from the prospective study consisted of cDNA or gDNA derived from T cells, B-cell-depleted T cells, or PBMCs. Subjects who had been exposed to COVID-19, were actively infected with it, or had recovered from it provided the deeply sampled blood TCRbeta repertoires that made up the dataset. The repertoires were released in a freely available public database meant as a resource for research on the immune response to SARS-CoV-2. Samples were obtained from the ongoing ImmuneRACE study (first 160 participants) and from over a thousand subjects provided by 6 global collaborators. Sample metadata almost always included a de-identified subject ID, COVID-19 status, age in years and sex. Where available, HLA class I and class II types were taken from metadata supplied by the sample provider and were not determined by assay-based typing.

Enrolling through a virtual design, the prospective study's participants ranged in age from about 18 to 100 years and lived across about two dozen United States geographic areas. In the prospective study, participants were assigned to cohorts based on the clinical history participants reported in a screening survey and a study questionnaire. For ImmuneRACE Cohort 3, a participant was defined as recovered based on two consecutive negative NP/OP PCR tests, clearance by a healthcare professional, or resolution of symptoms. Mobile phlebotomists in the prospective study collected whole blood, serum and a nasopharyngeal or oropharyngeal swab from every participant. Additional blood draws and questionnaires over an approximately 2-month period could optionally be provided by prospective study participants. Before DNA extraction, blood samples from the prospective study were shipped at room temperature or frozen.

Broad study findings and their caveats: Clinical and demographic metadata were provided uncurated, with the amount varying by source and participant.

The immunoSEQ Assay, a bias-controlled multiplex PCR, was used to amplify TCRbeta CDR3 regions from genomic DNA. As for the authors' bioinformatics: The number of nucleated cells in each sample was estimated from the amplification of reference gene primers within the assay. Sequence reads were collapsed and filtered to measure the absolute abundance of every unique TCRbeta CDR3 rearrangement. For each sample, productive Simpson clonality was calculated as the square root of Simpson's diversity index over productive rearrangements. This is the immuneACCESS table as TCRdb keeps it, with only in-frame sequences that have V and J called. A part of the clones is gone; compared with another copy, unresolved V genes explain less than half, and the rest is unexplained. Clone size and V and J calls were adopted from that table, with D and trimming inferred from the DNA. This sample lists about 210,000 clones; approximately 75% were detected once. In total, the top ten clones hold around 9.2% of the sample.

Details on this clone: There is no known antigen for this receptor. Base qualities are not recorded, but no much larger clone differs from it by a single base.

The sequence was obtained from a man between 40 and 49 years old who had recovered from COVID-19. What was sequenced was PBMCs or T cells enriched from blood (not recorded which).

The DNA reads as follows: TGTGCCAGCCGGACAGGGGGTGATGAAAAACTGTTTTTT. This gives the protein CASRTGGDEKLFF. The rearranged segments are TRBV6-5 and TRBJ1-4, with 10 bases in between that match TRBD1. The CDR3 runs 13 amino acids, cysteine and phenylalanine included. The kept DNA is CDR3 alone, 39 bases in frame from the first base. V is trimmed back by 8 bases and J by 6 bases, and the junction contains 3 bases that no gene match accounts for. Sequences MNHEY (CDR1) and SVGAGI (CDR2) are obtained from the germline V gene.